This TCR beta chain was recovered during a study of molecular identifiers for immune sequencing clone quantification. V lost 4 bases to trimming and J lost 9 bases; unmatched junction nucleotides: 8. Germline CDR1 reads KGHDR; CDR2 reads SFDVKD. CDR3 length equals 14 residues. The use of previously described methods and listed TCR primers produced the bulk TCR libraries. TCRdb redid the calling of the PCR reads with MiXCR, one entry per CDR3 protein. Of approximately 550,000 distinct CDR3 sequences in the sample, about 22% were seen once. The chain has TRBV24-1 and TRBJ2-1; 7 bases match TRBD2. Sequencing was carried out using naive CD8+ T cells from blood, with Jurkat cell RNA spiked in. Subset noted: FACS-sorted CD8+CD4-CCR7+CD45RA+ naive T cells. The TCR comes from a human donor in good health. Some libraries in this study had Jurkat cell RNA spiked in. The CDR3 DNA is TGTGCCACCAGTGAGCGGGAGTACGGGGCTGAGCAGTTCTTC. Translated: CATSEREYGAEQFF.